This TCR beta chain appears in the sequencing data of a study of type 1 regulatory T cells. Looking at the study overall: An in vitro protocol generated T-allo10, a Tr1-enriched, alloantigen-specific CD4 T cell product.

Worth noting for this clonotype: Its antigen is unidentified.

V was clipped by 5 bases and J by 0 bases, with 14 bases between them. CDR1 and CDR2 from the germline V gene are SEHNR and FQNEAQ (reference sequence). The CDR3 length is 15 residues. TCRdb used MiXCR to reprocess the reads, holding one entry per CDR3 protein. The table has about 42,000 distinct CDR3 sequences, 9% to 15% seen once; the top ten hold around 8%. Sequencing was performed on cultured non-Tr1 T cells, either the whole culture or a sorted T cell fraction (not recorded which). The chain employs TRBV7-9 and TRBJ2-7; a possible D gene is TRBD1 (6 bases). The sequence derives from a human donor in good health. The CDR3: CASSKDSADSYEQYF. CDR3 nucleotides: TGTGCCAGCAGCAAGGACAGCGCCGACTCCTACGAGCAGTACTTC.